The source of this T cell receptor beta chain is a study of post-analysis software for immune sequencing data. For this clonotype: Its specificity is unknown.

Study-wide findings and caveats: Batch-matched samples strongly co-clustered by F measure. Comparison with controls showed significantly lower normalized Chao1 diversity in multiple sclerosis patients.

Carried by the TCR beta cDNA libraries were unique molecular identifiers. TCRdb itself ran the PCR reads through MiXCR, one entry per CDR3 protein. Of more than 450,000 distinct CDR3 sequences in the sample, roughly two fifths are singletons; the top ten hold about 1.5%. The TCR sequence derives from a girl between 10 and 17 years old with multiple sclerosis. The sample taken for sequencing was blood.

CDR3 coding DNA: TGCGCCAGCAGCCTAGTGGGGGTAGGAACCTACTACAATGAGCAGTTCTTC. This codes for CASSLVGVGTYYNEQFF. The chain carries TRBV5-1 and TRBJ2-1; D could derive from TRBD1 or TRBD2 (5 bases each). Germline loops: CDR1 SGHRS, CDR2 YFSETQ. CDR3 length: 17 residues. V lost 4 bases, J lost 3 bases, and 20 bases lay in between.